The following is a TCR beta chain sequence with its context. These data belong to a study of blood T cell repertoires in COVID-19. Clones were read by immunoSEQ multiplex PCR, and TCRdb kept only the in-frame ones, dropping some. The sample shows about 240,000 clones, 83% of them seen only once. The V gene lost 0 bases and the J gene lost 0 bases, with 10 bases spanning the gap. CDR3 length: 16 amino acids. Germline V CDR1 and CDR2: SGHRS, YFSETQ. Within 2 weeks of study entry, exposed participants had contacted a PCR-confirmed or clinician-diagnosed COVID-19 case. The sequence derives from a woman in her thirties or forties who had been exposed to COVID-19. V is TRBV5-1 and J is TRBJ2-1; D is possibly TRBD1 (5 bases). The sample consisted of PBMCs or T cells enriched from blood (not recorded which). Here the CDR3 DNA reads TGCGCCAGCAGCTTGGAGGGGTACCGCTCCTACAATGAGCAGTTCTTC. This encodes CASSLEGYRSYNEQFF.